One T cell receptor beta chain is described in this entry. The antigen is unknown. The data originate from a study of cytomegalovirus exposure and HLA in healthy donors. PCR employed 60 Vbeta and 13 Jbeta primers. The protocol was immunoSEQ multiplex PCR, while the TCRdb copy is restricted to in-frame clones and leaves out a portion. The data contain approximately 200,000 clones, about four fifths of them singletons. The germline gives CDR1 SNHLY, CDR2 FYNNEI. The CDR3 has 13 residues. V dropped 8 bases and J dropped 8 bases, with 18 bases sitting between them. Nominally healthy donors provided the samples, though records likely missed some immune exposures. Whole-study findings and limits: Analysis was performed later, and it showed HLA-associated TCR beta chains to be more clonally expanded than equally common others.

The gene calls are TRBV2 and TRBJ1-2; TRBD1 might be the D (6 bases). The receptor comes from a woman in her thirties in good health and CMV-seropositive. Input material: PBMCs. CDR3 region: CASSFQGIGGYTF. CDR3 in DNA: TGTGCCAGCTCGTTCCAGGGGATCGGGGGCTACACCTTC.